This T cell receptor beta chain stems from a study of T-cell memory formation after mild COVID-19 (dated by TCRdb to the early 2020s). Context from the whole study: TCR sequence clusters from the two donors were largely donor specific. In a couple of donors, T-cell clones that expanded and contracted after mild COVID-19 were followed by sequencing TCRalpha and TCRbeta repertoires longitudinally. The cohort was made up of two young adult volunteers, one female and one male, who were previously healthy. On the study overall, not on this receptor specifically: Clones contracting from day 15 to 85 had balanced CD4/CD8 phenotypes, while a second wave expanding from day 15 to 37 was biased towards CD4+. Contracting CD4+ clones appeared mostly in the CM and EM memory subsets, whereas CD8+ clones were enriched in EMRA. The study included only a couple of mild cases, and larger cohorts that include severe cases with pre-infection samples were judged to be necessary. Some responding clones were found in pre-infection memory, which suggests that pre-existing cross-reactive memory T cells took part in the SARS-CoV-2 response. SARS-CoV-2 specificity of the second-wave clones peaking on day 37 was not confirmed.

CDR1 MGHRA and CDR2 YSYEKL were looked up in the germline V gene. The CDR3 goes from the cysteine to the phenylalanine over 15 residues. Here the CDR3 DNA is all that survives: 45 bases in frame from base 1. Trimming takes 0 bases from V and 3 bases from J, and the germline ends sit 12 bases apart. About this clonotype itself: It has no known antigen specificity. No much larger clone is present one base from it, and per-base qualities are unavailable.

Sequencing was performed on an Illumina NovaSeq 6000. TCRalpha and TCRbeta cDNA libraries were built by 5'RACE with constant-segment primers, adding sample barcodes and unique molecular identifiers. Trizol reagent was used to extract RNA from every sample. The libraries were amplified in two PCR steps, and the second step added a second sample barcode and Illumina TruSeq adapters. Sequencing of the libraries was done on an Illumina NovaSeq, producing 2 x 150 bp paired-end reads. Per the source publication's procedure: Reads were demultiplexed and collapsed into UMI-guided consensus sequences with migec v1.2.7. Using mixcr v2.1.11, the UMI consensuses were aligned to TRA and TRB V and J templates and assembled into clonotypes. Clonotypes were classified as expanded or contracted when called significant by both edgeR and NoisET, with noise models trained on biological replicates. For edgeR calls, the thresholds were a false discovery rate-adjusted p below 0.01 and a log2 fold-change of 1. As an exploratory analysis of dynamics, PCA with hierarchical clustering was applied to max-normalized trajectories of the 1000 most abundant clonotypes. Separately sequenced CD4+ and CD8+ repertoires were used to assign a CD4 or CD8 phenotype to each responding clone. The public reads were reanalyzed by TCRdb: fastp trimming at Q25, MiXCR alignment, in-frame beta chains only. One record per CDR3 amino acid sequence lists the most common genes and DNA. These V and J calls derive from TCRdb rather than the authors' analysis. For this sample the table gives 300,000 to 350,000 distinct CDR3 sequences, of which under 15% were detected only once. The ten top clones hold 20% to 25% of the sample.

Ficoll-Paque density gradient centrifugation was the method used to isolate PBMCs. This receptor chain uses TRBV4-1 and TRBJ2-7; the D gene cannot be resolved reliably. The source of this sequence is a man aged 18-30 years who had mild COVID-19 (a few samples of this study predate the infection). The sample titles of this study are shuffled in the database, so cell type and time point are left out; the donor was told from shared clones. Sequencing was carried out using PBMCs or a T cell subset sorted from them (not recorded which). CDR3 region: CASSQDLGQVYEQYF. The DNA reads TGCGCCAGCAGCCAAGATCTAGGGCAGGTCTACGAGCAGTACTTC.